The entry below gives a single TCR beta chain sequence along with its context. These data are taken from a study of control samples from healthy donors and cancer patients. Assay: immunoSEQ multiplex PCR; the TCRdb copy retains only in-frame clones and omits some. The table shows fewer than 95,000 clones, with about 85% occurring only once. The CDR3 is 14 amino acids. The ends were cut back, 3 bases at V and 3 bases at J, with 12 bases in the middle. CDR1 SGHRS and CDR2 YFSETQ come from the germline V gene. The receptor was derived from a woman between 35 and 50 years old in good health. The sample was blood. The J gene is TRBJ1-1, the V gene TRBV5-1; TRBD1 is a possible D gene (5 bases). This CDR3 is CASSSNAGHTEAFF. CDR3 coding DNA: TGCGCCAGCAGCTCTAATGCGGGGCACACTGAAGCTTTCTTT.